The 10 T cell receptor beta chains reported below all come from one sample, sequenced in a study of shared clonotypes between healthy human individuals. Naive CD8 cells were CD45RO-negative, positively selected for CCR7, excluding terminally differentiated effector memory CD45RA+ cells. Assay: immunoSEQ multiplex PCR; the TCRdb copy retains only in-frame clones and omits some. The sample lists nearly 2 million clones; around 96% were seen once. Sequenced material: naive CD8+ T cells sorted from blood. These receptors originate from a man aged 18 to 35 in good health.

J is TRBJ2-7 and V is TRBV13; perhaps TRBD1 as D (6 bases). Per germline, CDR1 PRHDT and CDR2 FYEKMQ (reference sequence). V was clipped by 0 bases and J by 7 bases, with 16 bases between them. CDR3 size: 15 residues. The CDR3 sequence is CASSLGGIPTGEQYF. The CDR3 nucleotides are TGTGCCAGCAGCTTAGGCGGAATTCCGACAGGAGAGCAGTACTTC.

J is TRBJ2-7 and V is TRBV6-1; the D gene could be TRBD1 or TRBD2 (5 bases each). Deletions cut 1 base from V and 2 bases from J, with 15 bases between. CDR3 length equals 16 residues. Germline-derived CDR1 and CDR2 are MNHNS and SASEGT. The CDR3 coding sequence is TGTGCCAGCAGTGAAGGTTGGGGGTTTCTGCCCTACGAGCAGTACTTC. Protein sequence: CASSEGWGFLPYEQYF.

The chain combines TRBV27 with TRBJ1-1; TRBD1 is a possible D gene (5 bases). Germline V gene data show CDR1 as MNHEY and CDR2 as SMNVEV (reference sequence). This CDR3 has 12 amino acids. V lost 8 bases and J lost 0, with 7 bases in between. The CDR3: CASEGLNTEAFF. The CDR3 nucleotides are TGTGCCAGCGAGGGGTTGAACACTGAAGCTTTCTTT.

CDR3 sequence: CASSLAFLPGRETQYF. The CDR3 DNA is TGTGCCAGCAGCTTGGCCTTTCTGCCAGGGAGAGAGACCCAGTACTTC. The chain is built from TRBV5-8 and TRBJ2-5, with D tentatively TRBD1 or TRBD2 (5 bases each). Germline V gene lookup returns CDR1 SGHTS and CDR2 YDEGEE. The V end was cut by 0 bases, the J end by 4 bases, with 16 bases between. This CDR3 is 16 amino acids long. Using reference TRBV5-8 and TRBJ2-5 for the parts outside the CDR3, the full variable domain is EAGVTQSPTHLIKTRGQQATLRCSPISGHTSVYWYQQALGLGLQFLLWYDEGEERNRGNFPPRFSGRQFPNYSSELNVNALELEDSALYLCASSLAFLPGRETQYFGPGTRLLVL.

The chain joins TRBV13 to TRBJ2-2; no firm D call. This CDR3 comprises 14 residues. The germline gives CDR1 PRHDT, CDR2 FYEKMQ (reference sequence). V was cut by 2 bases and J by 0 bases, with 4 bases left in between. In DNA, the CDR3 is TGTGCCAGCAGCTTACCGACGAACACCGGGGAGCTGTTTTTT. It is translated as CASSLPTNTGELFF. Filled out from reference TRBV13 and TRBJ2-2, the complete variable domain reads AAGVIQSPRHLIKEKRETATLKCYPIPRHDTVYWYQQGPGQDPQFLISFYEKMQSDKGSIPDRFSAQQFSDYHSELNMSSLELGDSALYFCASSLPTNTGELFFGEGSRLTVL.

The genes are TRBV9 and TRBJ1-1; weak D call: TRBD1 (5 bases). There are 13 residues in the CDR3. V was shortened by 0 bases and J by 11 bases, with 14 bases between the two germline ends. The germline V gene has CDR1 SGDLS and CDR2 YYNGEE. In DNA, the CDR3 is TGTGCCAGCAGCGTAGGGGGCCAGGGATGGGCTTTCTTT. This translates into CASSVGGQGWAFF.

The rearrangement joins TRBV10-1 to TRBJ2-1, with 10 bases matching TRBD1. CDR3 length equals 14 residues. The germline gives CDR1 WNHNN, CDR2 SYGVQD (reference sequence). The V and J ends lost 2 bases and 5 bases, in that order; junction bases with no gene match: 0. The CDR3 coding sequence is TGCGCCAGCAGTGAGGGGACAGGGGACAATGAGCAGTTCTTC. Its translation: CASSEGTGDNEQFF.

The chain couples TRBV10-3 to TRBJ2-7, with TRBD1 as a possible D gene (5 bases). V lost 4 bases and J lost 0, with 7 bases in between. The germline gives CDR1 ENHRY, CDR2 SYGVKD. The CDR3 runs to 13 residues. CDR3 sequence: CAISARASYEQYF. The DNA for the CDR3 is TGTGCCATCAGTGCCAGGGCCTCCTACGAGCAGTACTTC.

The chain employs TRBV4-3 and TRBJ2-2; TRBD2 is a possible D gene (5 bases). Trimming removed 4 bases from V and 0 bases from J, with 21 bases in between. The germline gives CDR1 LGHNA, CDR2 YSLEER. The CDR3 consists of 19 residues. In DNA form, the CDR3 reads TGCGCCAGCAGCCCCTTCTTTGGACTTAGCACATCGAACACCGGGGAGCTGTTTTTT. Encoded protein: CASSPFFGLSTSNTGELFF.

The J gene is TRBJ1-2, the V gene TRBV5-6; D is undetermined. The germline V gene encodes CDR1 SGHDT and CDR2 YYEEEE. The CDR3 covers 13 residues. V shed 4 bases and J shed 5 bases, with 12 bases lying between them. The CDR3 DNA sequence: TGTGCCAGCAGCACGGGATGGGGTTATGGCTACACCTTC. This sequence encodes CASSTGWGYGYTF.